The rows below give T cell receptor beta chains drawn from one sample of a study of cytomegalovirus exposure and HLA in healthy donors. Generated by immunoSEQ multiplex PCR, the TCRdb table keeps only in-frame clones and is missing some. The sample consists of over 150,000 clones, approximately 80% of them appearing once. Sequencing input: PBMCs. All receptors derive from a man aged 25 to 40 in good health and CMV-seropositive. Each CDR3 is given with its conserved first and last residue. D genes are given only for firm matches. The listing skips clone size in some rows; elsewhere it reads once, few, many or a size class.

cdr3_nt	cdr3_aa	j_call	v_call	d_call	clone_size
TGTGCCAGCAATTACCGGGGGGAGCTGTTTTTT	CASNYRGELFF	TRBJ2-2	TRBV27	NA	NA
TGTGCCAGCAGCTCCCGGACAGGGGAGACCCAGTACTTC	CASSSRTGETQYF	TRBJ2-5	TRBV9	TRBD1	NA
TGTGCCAGCAGTGGGACCGGGAGTCCCCAGCCCCAGCATTTT	CASSGTGSPQPQHF	TRBJ1-5	TRBV6-1	NA	NA
TGCGCCAGCAGCCAGGAATACTCGGGACTAGCATCTAGCACAGATACGCAGTATTTT	CASSQEYSGLASSTDTQYF	TRBJ2-3	TRBV4-1	TRBD2	NA
TGTGCCAGCAGGGATACAGGGGGCTCTGGCTACACCTTC	CASRDTGGSGYTF	TRBJ1-2	TRBV6-4	TRBD1	NA
TGTGCCAGCAGTTACTCGGTGGGAGGAAACTATGGCTACACCTTC	CASSYSVGGNYGYTF	TRBJ1-2	TRBV6-5	NA	NA
TGTGCCAGCAGCATCATGGGGGGGAGGTATGAAGAGCAGTTCTTC	CASSIMGGRYEEQFF	TRBJ2-1	TRBV7-3	TRBD2	few
TGCGCCAGCAGCTTGGGTACTAGCGGGGCAGATACGCAGTATTTT	CASSLGTSGADTQYF	TRBJ2-3	TRBV5-1	TRBD2	NA
TGTGCCTTCAGATCCCGGGACAGGAGTTGGAATGAGCAGTTCTTC	CAFRSRDRSWNEQFF	TRBJ2-1	TRBV30	TRBD1	few
TGTGCCAGTAATAAACAGGGGGCGTCCGGGGAGCTGTTTTTT	CASNKQGASGELFF	TRBJ2-2	TRBV19	TRBD1	NA
TGTGCCAGCTCACCGCCTAGTACAGATACGCAGTATTTT	CASSPPSTDTQYF	TRBJ2-3	TRBV18	NA	once
TGTGCCAGCAGTCCCGGGACAGGGGTAGAGACCCAGTACTTC	CASSPGTGVETQYF	TRBJ2-5	TRBV6-5	TRBD1	many
TGTGCCAGCAGCCAAGAGGTGAGAGCTGAAGCTTTCTTT	CASSQEVRAEAFF	TRBJ1-1	TRBV14	NA	NA
TGTGCCAGCAGGTTACCGGGACAGGGATCATCTAAACCCCTCCACTTT	CASRLPGQGSSKPLHF	TRBJ1-6	TRBV28	TRBD1	NA
TGTGCCAGCAGCCCCGACAGCGTAAATTCACCCCTCCACTTT	CASSPDSVNSPLHF	TRBJ1-6	TRBV28	NA	NA
TGTGCCAGCAGCTTAGGGATTTCGGGTGGGGCCAACGTCCTGACTTTC	CASSLGISGGANVLTF	TRBJ2-6	TRBV11-3	NA	NA
TGTGCCAGCAGCGTAGGTCCCCACTACAGACAGGGGGATGAGACCCAGTACTTC	CASSVGPHYRQGDETQYF	TRBJ2-5	TRBV9	TRBD1	NA
TGTGCCAGCAGCCCAGAGTTTGCGGGGGTGCACGAGCAGTACTTC	CASSPEFAGVHEQYF	TRBJ2-7	TRBV7-9	TRBD2	NA
TGTGCCAGTAGTCCCGGACAGGGGGCTCAAGCTTTCTTT	CASSPGQGAQAFF	TRBJ1-1	TRBV19	TRBD1	NA
TGTGCCAGCAGTTTATTGTCTAGCGGGGTTGGGCAAGAGACCCAGTACTTC	CASSLLSSGVGQETQYF	TRBJ2-5	TRBV28	TRBD2	NA
TGTGCCAGCAGCTCACGGACTAGCGGGGCGGGGGAGCTGTTTTTT	CASSSRTSGAGELFF	TRBJ2-2	TRBV11-2	TRBD2	NA
TGTGCCAGCAGCCTAGGACTAGCGGGGGGAACCACCCAAGAGACCCAGTACTTC	CASSLGLAGGTTQETQYF	TRBJ2-5	TRBV5-6	TRBD2	once
TGTGCCAGTAGTGTCCGGGAGCGGGAAGGCTACACCTTC	CASSVREREGYTF	TRBJ1-2	TRBV19	NA	NA
TGTGCCAGCACCGCCGGGACTACCCAAGAGACCCAGTACTTC	CASTAGTTQETQYF	TRBJ2-5	TRBV28	TRBD2	NA
TGCGCCAGCAGCGAACAGGGGGTCGAGCAGTACTTC	CASSEQGVEQYF	TRBJ2-7	TRBV5-1	TRBD1	NA
TGTGCCAGCAGTTACTCGACAGGCCTCCAAGAGACCCAGTACTTC	CASSYSTGLQETQYF	TRBJ2-5	TRBV6-5	NA	NA
TGTTCCAGCAGCGTCAGTACAGTCGCAGCTTTCTTT	CSSSVSTVAAFF	TRBJ1-1	TRBV7-9	NA	NA
TGCGCCAGCAGCCAAGGACAGGCGAGTAGCTCACCCCTCCACTTT	CASSQGQASSSPLHF	TRBJ1-6	TRBV4-3	NA	few
TGCGCCAGCAGCCAAGGCCAGGGTCCTCTGGGGGAGCTGTTTTTT	CASSQGQGPLGELFF	TRBJ2-2	TRBV4-1	NA	NA
TGTGCCTGGAGTGTCGGGCAGGGAAAAAGTGAGACCCAGTACTTC	CAWSVGQGKSETQYF	TRBJ2-5	TRBV30	NA	once
TGTGCCTGGAGTTCCTCCCGGGACTCCTACGAGCAGTACTTC	CAWSSSRDSYEQYF	TRBJ2-7	TRBV30	NA	NA
TGCGCCAGCAGCGCGAGACGGGTCCAAGAGACCCAGTACTTC	CASSARRVQETQYF	TRBJ2-5	TRBV5-1	NA	NA